This T cell receptor beta chain was recovered during a study of T cells in localized non-small cell lung cancer. Findings of the study overall: Maximal T cell clonality occurred in uninvolved adjacent lung, with tumor ranking below it. Median 57 top-100 tumor clones were shared with paired adjacent lung. As only one tumor region underwent sequencing, heterogeneity remains possible. Density of T cells in blood, when higher, went with longer overall survival.

The CDR3 contains 15 residues. Profiled with immunoSEQ multiplex PCR; TCRdb holds only in-frame clones, not every one. The sample has 20,000 to 25,000 clones; less than 85% are singletons. With respect to this clone: Its antigen remains unknown.

Sequenced material: peripheral blood, taken before any cancer treatment. The receptor comes from a man aged 35 to 70 with stage I lung adenocarcinoma. The chain joins TRBV21-1 to TRBJ2-7. TRBV21-1 is a pseudogene locus. Here the CDR3 reads CASSKVGYSDYEQYF. In DNA, the CDR3 is TGTGCCAGCAGCAAAGTGGGTTACTCCGATTACGAGCAGTACTTC.